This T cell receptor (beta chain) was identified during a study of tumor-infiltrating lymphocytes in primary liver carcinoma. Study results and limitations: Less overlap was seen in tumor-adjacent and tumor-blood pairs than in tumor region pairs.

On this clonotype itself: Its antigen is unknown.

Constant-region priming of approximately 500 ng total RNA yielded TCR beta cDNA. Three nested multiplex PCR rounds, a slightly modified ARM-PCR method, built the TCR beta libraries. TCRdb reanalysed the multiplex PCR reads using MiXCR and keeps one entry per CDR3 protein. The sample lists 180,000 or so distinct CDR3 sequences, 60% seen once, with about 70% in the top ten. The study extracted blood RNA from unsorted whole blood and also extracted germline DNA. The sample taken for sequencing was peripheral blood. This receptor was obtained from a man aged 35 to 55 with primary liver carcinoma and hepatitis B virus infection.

The CDR3 protein is CASSFIWDPGSPLHF. For the CDR3, the DNA is TGTGCCAGCAGCTTTATCTGGGACCCGGGCTCACCCCTCCACTTT. The rearrangement links TRBV11-2 to TRBJ1-6, with D possibly being TRBD1 (5 bases). CDR3 length: 15 residues. V was shortened by 3 bases and J by 10 bases, with 16 bases between the two germline ends. Germline-derived CDR1 and CDR2 are SGHAT and FQNNGV. The whole variable domain, filled in from reference TRBV11-2 and TRBJ1-6, reads EAGVAQSPRYKIIEKRQSVAFWCNPISGHATLYWYQQILGQGPKLLIQFQNNGVVDDSQLPKDRFSAERLKGVDSTLKIQPAKLEDSAVYLCASSFIWDPGSPLHFGNGTRLTVT.